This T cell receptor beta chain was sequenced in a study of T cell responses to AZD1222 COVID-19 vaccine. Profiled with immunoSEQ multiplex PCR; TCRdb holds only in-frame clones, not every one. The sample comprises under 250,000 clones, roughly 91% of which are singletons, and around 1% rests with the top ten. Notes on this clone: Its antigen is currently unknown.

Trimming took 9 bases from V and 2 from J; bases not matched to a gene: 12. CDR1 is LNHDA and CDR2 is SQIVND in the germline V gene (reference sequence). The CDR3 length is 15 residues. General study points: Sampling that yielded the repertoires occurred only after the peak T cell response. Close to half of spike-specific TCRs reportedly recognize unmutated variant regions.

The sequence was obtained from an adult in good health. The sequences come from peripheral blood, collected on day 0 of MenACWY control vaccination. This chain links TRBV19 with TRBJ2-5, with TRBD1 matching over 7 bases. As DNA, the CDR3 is TGTGCCAGCCAACAGGGGTGGGGTACGCAAGAGACCCAGTACTTC. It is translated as CASQQGWGTQETQYF.